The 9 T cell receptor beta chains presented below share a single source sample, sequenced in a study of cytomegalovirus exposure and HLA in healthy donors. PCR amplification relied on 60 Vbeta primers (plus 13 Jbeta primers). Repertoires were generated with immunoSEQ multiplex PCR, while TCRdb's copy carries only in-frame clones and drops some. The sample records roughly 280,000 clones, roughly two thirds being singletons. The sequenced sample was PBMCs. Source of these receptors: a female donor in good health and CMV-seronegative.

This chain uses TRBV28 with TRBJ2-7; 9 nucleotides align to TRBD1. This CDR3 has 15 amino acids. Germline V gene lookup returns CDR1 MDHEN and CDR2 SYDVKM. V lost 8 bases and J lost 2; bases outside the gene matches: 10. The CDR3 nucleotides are TGTGCCAGCCTGAGCCGGGACAGGGAAACCTACGAGCAGTACTTC. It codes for CASLSRDRETYEQYF.

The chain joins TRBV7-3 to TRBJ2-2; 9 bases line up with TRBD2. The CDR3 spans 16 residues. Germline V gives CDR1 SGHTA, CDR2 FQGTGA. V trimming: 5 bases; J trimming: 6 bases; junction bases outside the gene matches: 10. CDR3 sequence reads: CASSPGGGRASGELFF. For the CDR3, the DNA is TGTGCCAGCAGCCCGGGGGGCGGGAGGGCCTCCGGGGAGCTGTTTTTT.

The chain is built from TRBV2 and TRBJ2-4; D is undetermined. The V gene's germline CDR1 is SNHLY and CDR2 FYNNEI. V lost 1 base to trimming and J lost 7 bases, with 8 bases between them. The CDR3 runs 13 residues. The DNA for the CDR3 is TGTGCCAGCAGTGAAGAGAGGCGGAACATTCAGTACTTC. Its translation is CASSEERRNIQYF.

The CDR3 coding sequence is TGTGCCAGCTCACCACAACAACATTACGAGCAGTACTTC. Its translation is CASSPQQHYEQYF. The gene calls are TRBV18 and TRBJ2-7, with unresolved D. The CDR3 runs to 13 residues. CDR1 is KGHSH, CDR2 LQKENI, per germline. The V end was cut by 1 base, the J end by 4 bases, with 8 bases between.

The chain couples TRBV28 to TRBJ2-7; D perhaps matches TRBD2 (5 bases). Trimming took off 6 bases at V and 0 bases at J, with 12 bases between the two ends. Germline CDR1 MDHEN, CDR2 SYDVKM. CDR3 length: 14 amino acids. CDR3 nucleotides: TGTGCCAGCAGGTCCGGACTGAGCTCCTACGAGCAGTACTTC. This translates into CASRSGLSSYEQYF.

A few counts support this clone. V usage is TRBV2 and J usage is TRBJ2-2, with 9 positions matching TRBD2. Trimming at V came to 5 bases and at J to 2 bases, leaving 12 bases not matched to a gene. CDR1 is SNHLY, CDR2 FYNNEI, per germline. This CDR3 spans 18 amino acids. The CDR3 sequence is CASSPAGGGLFNTGELFF. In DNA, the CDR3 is TGTGCCAGCAGTCCCGCGGGGGGGGGTCTTTTTAACACCGGGGAGCTGTTTTTT.

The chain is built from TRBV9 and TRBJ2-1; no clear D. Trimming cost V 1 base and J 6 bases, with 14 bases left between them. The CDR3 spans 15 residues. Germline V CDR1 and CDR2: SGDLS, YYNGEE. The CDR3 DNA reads TGTGCCAGCAGCGTAAGTACGGAGCCCGGCAATGAGCAGTTCTTC. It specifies CASSVSTEPGNEQFF.

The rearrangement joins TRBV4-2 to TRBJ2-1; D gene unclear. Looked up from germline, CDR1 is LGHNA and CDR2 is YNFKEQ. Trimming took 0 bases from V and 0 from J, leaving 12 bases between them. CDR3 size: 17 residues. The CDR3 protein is CASSQEIILSSYNEQFF. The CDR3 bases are TGTGCCAGCAGCCAAGAGATCATTCTTAGCTCCTACAATGAGCAGTTCTTC.

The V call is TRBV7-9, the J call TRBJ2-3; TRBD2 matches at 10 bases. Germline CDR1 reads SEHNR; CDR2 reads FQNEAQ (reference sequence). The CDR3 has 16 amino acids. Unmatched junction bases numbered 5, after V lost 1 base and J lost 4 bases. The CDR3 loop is CASSLGASGSPDTQYF. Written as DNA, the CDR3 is TGTGCCAGCAGCTTAGGGGCTAGCGGGAGCCCAGATACGCAGTATTTT.